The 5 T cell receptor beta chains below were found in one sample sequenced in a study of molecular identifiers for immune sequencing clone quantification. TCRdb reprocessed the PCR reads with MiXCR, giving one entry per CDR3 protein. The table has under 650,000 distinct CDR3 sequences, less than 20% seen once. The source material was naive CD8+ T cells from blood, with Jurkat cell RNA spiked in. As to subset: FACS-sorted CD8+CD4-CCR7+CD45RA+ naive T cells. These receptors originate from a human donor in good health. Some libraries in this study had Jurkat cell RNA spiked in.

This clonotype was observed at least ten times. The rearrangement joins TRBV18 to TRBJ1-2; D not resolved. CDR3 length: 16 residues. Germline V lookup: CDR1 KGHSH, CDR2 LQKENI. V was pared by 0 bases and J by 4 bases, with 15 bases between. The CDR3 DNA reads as TGTGCCAGCTCACCACCGCTCGTAGGGTTATCCTATGGCTACACCTTC. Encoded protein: CASSPPLVGLSYGYTF.

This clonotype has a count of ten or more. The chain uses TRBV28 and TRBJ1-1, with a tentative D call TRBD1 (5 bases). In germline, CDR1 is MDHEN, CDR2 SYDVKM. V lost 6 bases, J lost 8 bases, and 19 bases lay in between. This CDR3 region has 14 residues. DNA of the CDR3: TGTGCCAGCAGCCCCAGTTTAAGGGACTGGGAAGCTTTCTTT. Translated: CASSPSLRDWEAFF.

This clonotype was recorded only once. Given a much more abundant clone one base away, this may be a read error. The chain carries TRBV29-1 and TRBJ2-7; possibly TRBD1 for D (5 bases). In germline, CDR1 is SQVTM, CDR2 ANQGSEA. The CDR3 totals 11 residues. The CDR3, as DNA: TGCTGCGTTTCAGGGTCCGACGAGCAGTACTTC. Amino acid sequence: CCVSGSDEQYF.

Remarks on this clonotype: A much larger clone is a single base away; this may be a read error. CDR3 loop: CASGQDRWLADNIQYF. CDR3 bases: TGTGCCAGCGGCCAAGATAGGTGGCTAGCGGACAACATTCAGTACTTC. V usage is TRBV4-2 and J usage is TRBJ2-4, with 7 bases matching TRBD2. The germline V gene has CDR1 LGHNA and CDR2 YNFKEQ. The CDR3 is made up of 16 amino acids.

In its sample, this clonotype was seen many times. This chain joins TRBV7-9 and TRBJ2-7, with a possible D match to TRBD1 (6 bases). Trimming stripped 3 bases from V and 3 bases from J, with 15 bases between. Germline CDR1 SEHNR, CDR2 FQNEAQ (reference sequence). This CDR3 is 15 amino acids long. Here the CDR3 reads CASSLGQGTYYEQYF. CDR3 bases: TGTGCCAGCAGCTTGGGGCAGGGGACCTACTACGAGCAGTACTTC.